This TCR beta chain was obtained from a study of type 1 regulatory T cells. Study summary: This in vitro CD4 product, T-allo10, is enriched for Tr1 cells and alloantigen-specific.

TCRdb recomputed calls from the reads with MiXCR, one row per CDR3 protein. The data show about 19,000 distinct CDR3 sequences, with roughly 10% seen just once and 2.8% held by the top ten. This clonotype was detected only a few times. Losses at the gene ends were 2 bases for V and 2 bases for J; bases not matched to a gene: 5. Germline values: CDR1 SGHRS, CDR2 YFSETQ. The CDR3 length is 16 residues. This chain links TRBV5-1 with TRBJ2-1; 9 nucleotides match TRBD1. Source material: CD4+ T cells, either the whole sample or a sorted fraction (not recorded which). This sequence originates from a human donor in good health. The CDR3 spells CASSLTTGGAYNEQFF. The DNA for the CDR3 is TGCGCCAGCAGCTTAACCACAGGGGGCGCCTACAATGAGCAGTTCTTC.